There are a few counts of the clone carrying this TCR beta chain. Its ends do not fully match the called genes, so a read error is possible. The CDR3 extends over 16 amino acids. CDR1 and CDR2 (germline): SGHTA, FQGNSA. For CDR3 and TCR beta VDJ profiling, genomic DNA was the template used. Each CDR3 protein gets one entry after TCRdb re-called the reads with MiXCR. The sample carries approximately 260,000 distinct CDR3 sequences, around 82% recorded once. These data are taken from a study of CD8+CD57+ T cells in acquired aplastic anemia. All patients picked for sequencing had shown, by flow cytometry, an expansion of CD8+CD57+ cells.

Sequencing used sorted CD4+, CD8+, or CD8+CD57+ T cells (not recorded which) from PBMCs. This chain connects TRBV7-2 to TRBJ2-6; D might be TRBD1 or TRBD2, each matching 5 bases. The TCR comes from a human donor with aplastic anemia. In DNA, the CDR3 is TGTGCCAGCAGCTTAGCGGGTAGCTCCGGGGCGAACGTTCTGACTTTC. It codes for CASSLAGSSGANVLTF.